Following are 27 T cell receptor beta chains from one sample sequenced in a study of neurological immune-mediated disorders. Each CDR3 protein is one row after TCRdb ran MiXCR on the 5' RACE reads. The sample holds approximately 30,000 distinct CDR3 sequences; around 6.3% are singletons and the top ten take about 9%. The sample comprised PBMCs. The receptors stem from a woman aged 50 to 60 in good health.

The J gene is TRBJ1-2, the V gene TRBV6-1; 7 nucleotides align to TRBD1. Germline trimming cut 6 bases from V and 2 bases from J; bases unmatched to any gene: 9. Germline assignment: CDR1 MNHNS and CDR2 SASEGT. The CDR3 is 15 amino acids. CDR3 protein: CASSPDRAANYGYTF. CDR3 coding DNA: TGTGCCAGCAGCCCCGACAGGGCGGCCAACTATGGCTACACCTTC.

The table lists this clonotype with many counts. The rearrangement links TRBV7-2 to TRBJ2-7, with no clear D. CDR1 and CDR2 (germline): SGHTA, FQGNSA. Trimming took 1 base from V and 6 from J, leaving 1 base between them. The length of the CDR3 is 10 residues. CDR3 sequence reads: CASSLVEQYF. In DNA form, the CDR3 reads TGTGCCAGCAGCTTAGTCGAGCAGTACTTC.

This clonotype was counted many times. A junction boundary mismatches the germline segment, possibly from a read error. The J gene is TRBJ2-2, the V gene TRBV27; tentative D call: TRBD2 (6 bases). The CDR3 totals 15 residues. Germline V gene sequence: CDR1 MNHEY, CDR2 SMNVEV (reference sequence). CDR3 nucleotides: TGTGTCAGCATACCAGGCGGGGCGAACACCGGGGAGCTGTTTTTT. Protein sequence: CVSIPGGANTGELFF.

This clonotype was detected many times. The chain employs TRBV20-1 and TRBJ1-1; possibly TRBD1 for D (6 bases). There are 16 residues in the CDR3. From germline, CDR1 is DFQATT and CDR2 SNEGSKA (reference sequence). Trimming shortened V by 6 bases and J by 4 bases, and 24 bases separated the two germline ends. CDR3 bases: TGCAGTGCGCGAGGGTCGGGGCGGGGGCCGGGCACTGAAGCTTTCTTT. Translated, it gives CSARGSGRGPGTEAFF.

This clonotype was recorded at least ten times. This chain uses TRBV5-1 with TRBJ2-1; D uncertain. V dropped 1 base and J dropped 10 bases, with 12 bases sitting between them. CDR3 size: 13 residues. In germline, CDR1 is SGHRS, CDR2 YFSETQ. DNA for the CDR3: TGCGCCAGCAGCTTGCTAATCCGCCAGGAGCAGTTCTTC. This translates into CASSLLIRQEQFF. The full variable domain, in which reference TRBV5-1 and TRBJ2-1 provide the parts outside the CDR3, is KAGVTQTPRYLIKTRGQQVTLSCSPISGHRSVSWYQQTPGQGLQFLFEYFSETQRNKGNFPGRFSGRQFSNSRSEMNVSTLELGDSALYLCASSLLIRQEQFFGPGTRLTVL.

This clonotype has at least ten counts. The J gene is TRBJ2-1, the V gene TRBV6-6, with no clear D. V was clipped by 0 bases and J by 8 bases, with 8 bases between them. Germline loops: CDR1 MNHNY, CDR2 SVGAGI (reference sequence). CDR3 length equals 13 residues. This CDR3 reads CASSYSRRDEQFF. The CDR3 nucleotides read TGTGCCAGCAGTTACTCGAGACGCGATGAGCAGTTCTTC.

This clonotype was recorded at least ten times. The chain uses TRBV10-3 and TRBJ1-5; D gene ambiguous. Per germline, CDR1 ENHRY and CDR2 SYGVKD. CDR3 size: 17 residues. Trimming removed 3 bases from V and 1 base from J, with 16 bases in between. The CDR3 protein is CAISDPNAGSSNQPQHF. The CDR3 DNA reads as TGTGCCATCAGTGACCCGAACGCGGGTTCGAGCAATCAGCCCCAGCATTTT.

This clonotype was observed at least ten times. The chain couples TRBV9 to TRBJ2-1; 8 bases are a match to TRBD1. The V segment lost 4 bases and the J segment 1 base; nucleotides outside the gene matches: 4. Per the germline V gene, CDR1 is SGDLS and CDR2 is YYNGEE. The CDR3 consists of 15 residues. CDR3 residues: CASSTRTGSYNEQFF. DNA for the CDR3: TGTGCCAGCAGCACCAGGACAGGGTCCTACAATGAGCAGTTCTTC. Full variable domain (missing parts from reference TRBV9 and TRBJ2-1): DSGVTQTPKHLITATGQRVTLRCSPRSGDLSVYWYQQSLDQGLQFLIQYYNGEERAKGNILERFSAQQFPDLHSELNLSSLELGDSALYFCASSTRTGSYNEQFFGPGTRLTVL.

The sample holds many counts of this clonotype. This sequence joins TRBV5-6 and TRBJ2-7, with 14 bases identical to TRBD2. V shed 4 bases and J 4 bases; nucleotides not matched to a gene: 10. The length of the CDR3 is 17 residues. Germline values: CDR1 SGHDT, CDR2 YYEEEE. The CDR3: CASSPTRTSGGTYEQYF. The DNA of the CDR3 is TGTGCCAGCAGCCCTACCAGGACTAGCGGGGGGACATACGAGCAGTACTTC.

In this sample, this clonotype turned up many times. This chain links TRBV21-1 with TRBJ2-5. TRBV21-1 is marked as a pseudogene. CDR3 length: 11 residues. The CDR3 DNA reads as TGTGCCAGCAGAGGCTCTGGGACCCAGTACTTC. Residues: CASRGSGTQYF.

This clonotype is deemed medium-sized. This chain links TRBV20-1 with TRBJ2-1, with 13 bases lining up with TRBD2. The CDR3 contains 16 residues. In germline, CDR1 is DFQATT, CDR2 SNEGSKA (reference sequence). Germline trimming cut 0 bases from V and 10 bases from J; bases unmatched to any gene: 9. CDR3 loop: CSARDILTSGRGEQFF. The CDR3 DNA is TGCAGTGCTAGAGATATTTTAACTAGCGGGAGGGGGGAGCAGTTCTTC.

There are many counts of this clonotype. The chain employs TRBV7-2 and TRBJ2-3, with D perhaps TRBD1 or TRBD2 (5 bases each). V lost 8 bases to trimming and J lost 1 base, with 10 bases between them. CDR3 length equals 13 residues. Germline V gene lookup returns CDR1 SGHTA and CDR2 FQGNSA. CDR3 in DNA: TGTGCCAGCGTGACGGGGCGCACAGATACGCAGTATTTT. It codes for CASVTGRTDTQYF. The full variable domain, with the rest looked up from reference TRBV7-2 and TRBJ2-3, is GAGVSQSPSNKVTEKGKDVELRCDPISGHTALYWYRQSLGQGLEFLIYFQGNSAPDKSGLPSDRFSAERTGGSVSTLTIQRTQQEDSAVYLCASVTGRTDTQYFGPGTRLTVL.

This clonotype has at least ten counts. This chain joins TRBV20-1 and TRBJ2-7, with D unresolved. Trimming cost V 3 bases and J 1 base, with 7 bases left between them. CDR3 size: 12 residues. The germline V gene encodes CDR1 DFQATT and CDR2 SNEGSKA (reference sequence). The CDR3: CSARGNSYEQYF. DNA for the CDR3: TGCAGTGCTAGGGGGAATTCCTACGAGCAGTACTTC.

The sample holds many counts of this clonotype. The chain links TRBV20-1 to TRBJ2-5, with D perhaps assigned TRBD1 or TRBD2 (5 bases each). Trimming cost V 2 bases and J 4 bases, with 11 bases left between them. The CDR3 extends over 13 amino acids. In germline, CDR1 is DFQATT, CDR2 SNEGSKA (reference sequence). The CDR3 here is CSARSTGPETQYF. The CDR3 DNA reads as TGCAGTGCTAGAAGCACGGGACCAGAGACCCAGTACTTC.

The chain is built from TRBV20-1 and TRBJ2-7, with D possibly being TRBD1 (5 bases). CDR3 length: 14 amino acids. The ends were cut back, 1 base at V and 6 bases at J, with 16 bases in the middle. CDR1 DFQATT and CDR2 SNEGSKA come from the germline V gene (reference sequence). CDR3 sequence (DNA): TGCAGTGCTAGAGGAAAGCTAAGGGGATCCGAGCAGTACTTC. This translates into CSARGKLRGSEQYF.

This clonotype is judged medium-sized. The rearrangement joins TRBV5-1 to TRBJ2-1; D call uncertain. Per the germline V gene, CDR1 is SGHRS and CDR2 is YFSETQ. V lost 0 bases, J lost 3 bases, and 7 bases lay in between. The CDR3 is made up of 14 amino acids. The CDR3 coding sequence is TGCGCCAGCAGCTTGGGCCTGAGCTACAATGAGCAGTTCTTC. Translating it yields CASSLGLSYNEQFF.

By share, this clonotype counts as medium-sized (0.01 to 0.1%). The chain has TRBV20-1 and TRBJ1-5; 9 bases fit TRBD1. The CDR3 sequence is 16 residues long. Germline V lookup: CDR1 DFQATT, CDR2 SNEGSKA (reference sequence). Trimming at V came to 3 bases and at J to 6 bases, leaving 12 bases not matched to a gene. The CDR3 DNA is TGCAGTGCTAGCTCACCGGGACAGGGAACAGGTCAGCCCCAGCATTTT. Translation: CSASSPGQGTGQPQHF.

This clonotype was counted at least ten times. The chain joins TRBV7-3 to TRBJ2-1, with unresolved D. The CDR3 is made up of 13 amino acids. Per the germline V gene, CDR1 is SGHTA and CDR2 is FQGTGA. Trimming pared 3 bases from V and 9 bases from J, leaving 12 bases between. The CDR3 coding sequence is TGTGCCAGCAGCTTGGGGTTAGGCCCTGAGCAGTTCTTC. Translation gives CASSLGLGPEQFF.

This clonotype came up many times. The chain joins TRBV6-5 to TRBJ1-5; no clear D gene. Germline V gene lookup returns CDR1 MNHEY and CDR2 SVGAGI. The CDR3 has 16 residues. With 10 bases removed from V and 6 bases from J, the gap between germline ends came to 25 bases. The CDR3 region has the DNA TGTGCCAACAGCCCAGCAGAAAACCTTCTGGGTCAGCCCCAGCATTTT. This encodes CANSPAENLLGQPQHF.

This clonotype was found many times. V usage is TRBV10-3 and J usage is TRBJ1-1, with 9 bases matching TRBD1. The CDR3 length is 17 residues. Per germline, CDR1 ENHRY and CDR2 SYGVKD. The V gene end was trimmed by 2 bases and the J gene end by 1 base; junction bases not matched to a gene: 8. CDR3 nucleotide sequence: TGTGCCATCAGTGAGCCGCCCGGGACAGGGCCGAACACTGAAGCTTTCTTT. This sequence encodes CAISEPPGTGPNTEAFF.

V is TRBV9 and J is TRBJ2-7, with D maybe TRBD1 (6 bases). Trimming cost V 0 bases and J 2 bases, with 15 bases left between them. The CDR3 extends over 16 amino acids. Germline V gene lookup returns CDR1 SGDLS and CDR2 YYNGEE. CDR3 coding DNA: TGTGCCAGCAGCGTAGACCCAACGCGGACAGCCTACGAGCAGTACTTC. Its translation is CASSVDPTRTAYEQYF.

This clonotype was recorded many times. The chain uses TRBV29-1 and TRBJ2-1; 7 bases align to TRBD1. The CDR3 totals 11 residues. Germline V gene sequence: CDR1 SQVTM, CDR2 ANQGSEA. The V and J ends lost 6 bases and 8 bases, in that order; junction bases with no gene match: 4. The CDR3 sequence is CSVRQGYEQFF. For the CDR3, the DNA is TGCAGCGTGCGACAGGGCTATGAGCAGTTCTTC.

By share, this clonotype ranks as medium-sized. V and J are TRBV6-2 or TRBV6-3 and TRBJ2-7; D uncertain. The CDR3 covers 14 residues. With 5 bases removed from V and 0 bases from J, the gap between germline ends came to 11 bases. Germline V CDR1 and CDR2: MNHEY, SVGEGT. The CDR3 bases are TGTGCCAGCAGTGCGAGGATGCCCTCCTACGAGCAGTACTTC. Protein sequence: CASSARMPSYEQYF.

This clonotype was seen once. This chain links TRBV9 with TRBJ2-2, with TRBD2 matching over 11 bases. J lost 13 bases, V lost 0 bases, and 11 bases had no gene match. The CDR3 totals 16 residues. The germline V gene encodes CDR1 SGDLS and CDR2 YYNGEE. The CDR3 loop is CASSVGASGGWDTLFF. The DNA of the CDR3 is TGTGCCAGCAGCGTAGGAGCTAGCGGGGGGTGGGATACGCTGTTTTTT.

The genes are TRBV19 and TRBJ1-5; D gene unclear. CDR1 is LNHDA, CDR2 SQIVND, per germline (reference sequence). V shed 4 bases and J shed 5 bases, with 12 bases lying between them. The CDR3 has 14 residues. CDR3 DNA sequence: TGTGCCAGTAGTACCGAAGACCTATATCAGCCCCAGCATTTT. Its protein is CASSTEDLYQPQHF.

This clonotype was found many times. The chain has TRBV6-2 or TRBV6-3 and TRBJ2-7; TRBD2 is a possible D gene (6 bases). CDR3 size: 14 residues. CDR1 MNHEY and CDR2 SVGEGT come from the germline V gene. V lost 8 bases and J 2 bases, leaving 16 bases between the germline ends. DNA of the CDR3: TGTGCCAGCGGCACGAGGAGGGGCCCCTACGAGCAGTACTTC. It translates to CASGTRRGPYEQYF.

This clonotype showed up many times. The chain has TRBV20-1 and TRBJ2-3; TRBD2 aligns across 8 bases. Per germline, CDR1 DFQATT and CDR2 SNEGSKA (reference sequence). This CDR3 has 14 amino acids. Losses at the gene ends were 3 bases for V and 6 bases for J; bases not matched to a gene: 8. CDR3 DNA sequence: TGCAGTGCTAGGCGGGGGGCCCATGTGGATACGCAGTATTTT. This translates into CSARRGAHVDTQYF.